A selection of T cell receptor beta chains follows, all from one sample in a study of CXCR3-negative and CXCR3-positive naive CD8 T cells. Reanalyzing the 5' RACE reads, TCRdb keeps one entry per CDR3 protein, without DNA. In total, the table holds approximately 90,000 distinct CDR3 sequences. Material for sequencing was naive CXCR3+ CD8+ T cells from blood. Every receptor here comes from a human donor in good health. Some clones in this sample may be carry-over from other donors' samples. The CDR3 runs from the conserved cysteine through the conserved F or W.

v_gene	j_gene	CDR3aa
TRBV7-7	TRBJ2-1	CASSLGGFNEQFF
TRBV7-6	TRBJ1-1	CASRGGMNTEAFF
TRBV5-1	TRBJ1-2	CASRQTGGTTQGYTF
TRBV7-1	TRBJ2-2	CASSSKRVDGELFF
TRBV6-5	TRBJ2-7	CASSSDRDYQYEEQYF
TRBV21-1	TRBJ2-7	CASRGQKALEQYF
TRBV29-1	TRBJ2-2	CSVASGTGELFF
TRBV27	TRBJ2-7	CASSLFSGSYEQYF
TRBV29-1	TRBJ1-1	CSVDSYTEAFF
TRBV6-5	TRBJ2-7	CASSYSAVYEQYF
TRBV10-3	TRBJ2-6	CAISGGSNSGANVLTF
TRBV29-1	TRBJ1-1	CSVSRMNTEAFF
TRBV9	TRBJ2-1	CASSVSIAGETMDEQFF
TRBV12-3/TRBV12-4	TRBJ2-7	CASSLGQGAREQYF
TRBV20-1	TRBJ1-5	CSARTGHENEPQHF
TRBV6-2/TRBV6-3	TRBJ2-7	CASSAGTKDEQYF
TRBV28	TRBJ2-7	CASSLRPGQTYEQYF
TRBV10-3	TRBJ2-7	CAISAGTYEQYF
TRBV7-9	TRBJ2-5	CASSLVGAGARTQYF
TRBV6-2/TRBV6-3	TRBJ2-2	CASSSSGGQNTGELFF
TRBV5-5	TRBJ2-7	CASSGGVFRGDEPYF
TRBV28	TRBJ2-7	CASSYPGGEQYF
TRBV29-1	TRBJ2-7	CSVETGSDGEQYF
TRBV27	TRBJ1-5	CASSSSGEWGNQPQHF
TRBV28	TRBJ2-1	CASSSASGGALNEQFF
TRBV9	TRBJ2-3	CASSVSGGGTDTQYF